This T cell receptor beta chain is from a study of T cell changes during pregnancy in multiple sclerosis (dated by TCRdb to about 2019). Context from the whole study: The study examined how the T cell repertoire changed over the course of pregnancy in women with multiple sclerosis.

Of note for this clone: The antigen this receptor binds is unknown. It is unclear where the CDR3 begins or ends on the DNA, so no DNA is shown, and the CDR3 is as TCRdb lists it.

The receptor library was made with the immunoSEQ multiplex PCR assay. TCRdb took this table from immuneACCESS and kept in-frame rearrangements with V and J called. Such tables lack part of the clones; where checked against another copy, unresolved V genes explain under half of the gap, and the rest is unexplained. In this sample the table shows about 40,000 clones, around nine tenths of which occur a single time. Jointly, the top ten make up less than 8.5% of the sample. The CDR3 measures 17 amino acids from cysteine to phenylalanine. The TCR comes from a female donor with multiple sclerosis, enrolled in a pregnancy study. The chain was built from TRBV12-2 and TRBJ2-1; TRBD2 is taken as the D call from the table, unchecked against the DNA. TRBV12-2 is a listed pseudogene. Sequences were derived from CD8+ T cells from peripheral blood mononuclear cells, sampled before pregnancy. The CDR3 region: CASRLAVAGGAYNEQFF.